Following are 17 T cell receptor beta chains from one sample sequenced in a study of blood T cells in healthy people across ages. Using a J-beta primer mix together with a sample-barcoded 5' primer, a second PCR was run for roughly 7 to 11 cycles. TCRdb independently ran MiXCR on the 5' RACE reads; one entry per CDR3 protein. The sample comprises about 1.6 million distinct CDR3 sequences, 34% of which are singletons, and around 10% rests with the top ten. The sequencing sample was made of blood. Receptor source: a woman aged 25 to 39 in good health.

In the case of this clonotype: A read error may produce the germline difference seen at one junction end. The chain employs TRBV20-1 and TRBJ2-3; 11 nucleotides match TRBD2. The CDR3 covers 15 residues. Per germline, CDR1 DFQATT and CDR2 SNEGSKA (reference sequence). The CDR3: CSTSRLAGLGDTQYF. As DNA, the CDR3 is TGCAGTACTAGCCGACTAGCGGGGTTGGGGGATACGCAGTATTTT.

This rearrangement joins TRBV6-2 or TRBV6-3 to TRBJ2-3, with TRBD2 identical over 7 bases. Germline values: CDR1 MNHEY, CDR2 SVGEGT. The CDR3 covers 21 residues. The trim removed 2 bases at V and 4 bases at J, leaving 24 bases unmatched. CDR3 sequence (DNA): TGTGCCAGCAGTTACCTTTTTAGACCACGACTAGCCTGGGGCGGCGCAGATACGCAGTATTTT. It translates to CASSYLFRPRLAWGGADTQYF.

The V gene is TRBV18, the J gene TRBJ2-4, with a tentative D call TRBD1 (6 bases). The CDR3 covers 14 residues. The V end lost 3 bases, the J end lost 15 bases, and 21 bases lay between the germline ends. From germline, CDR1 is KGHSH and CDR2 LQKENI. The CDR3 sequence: CASSPDSRQAVGYF. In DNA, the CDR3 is TGTGCCAGCTCACCGGACTCTAGACAGGCCGTCGGGTACTTC.

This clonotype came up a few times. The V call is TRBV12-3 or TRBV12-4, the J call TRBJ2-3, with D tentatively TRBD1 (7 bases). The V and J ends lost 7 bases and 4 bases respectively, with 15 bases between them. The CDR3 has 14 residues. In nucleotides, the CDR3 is TGTGCCAGCACTCTGGAGGGGGCATCAGATACGCAGTATTTT. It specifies CASTLEGASDTQYF.

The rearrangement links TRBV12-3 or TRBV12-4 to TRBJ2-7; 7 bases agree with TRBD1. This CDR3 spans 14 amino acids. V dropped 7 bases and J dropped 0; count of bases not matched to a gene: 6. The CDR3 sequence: CASTPPGGSYEQYF. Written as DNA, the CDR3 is TGTGCCAGCACTCCGCCAGGGGGCTCCTACGAGCAGTACTTC.

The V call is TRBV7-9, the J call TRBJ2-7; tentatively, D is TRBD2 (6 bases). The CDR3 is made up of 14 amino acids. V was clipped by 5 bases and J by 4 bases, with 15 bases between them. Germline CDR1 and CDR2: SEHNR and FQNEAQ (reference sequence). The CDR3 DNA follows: TGTGCCAGCAGCCCCGCGGAGGAGGGATACGAGCAGTACTTC. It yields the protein CASSPAEEGYEQYF.

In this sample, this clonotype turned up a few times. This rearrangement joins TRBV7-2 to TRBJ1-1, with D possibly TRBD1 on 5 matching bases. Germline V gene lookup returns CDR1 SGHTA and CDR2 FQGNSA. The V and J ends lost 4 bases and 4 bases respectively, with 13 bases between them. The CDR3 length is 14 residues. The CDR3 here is CASSSNQGLTEAFF. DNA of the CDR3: TGTGCCAGCAGCTCCAACCAGGGTCTCACTGAAGCTTTCTTT.

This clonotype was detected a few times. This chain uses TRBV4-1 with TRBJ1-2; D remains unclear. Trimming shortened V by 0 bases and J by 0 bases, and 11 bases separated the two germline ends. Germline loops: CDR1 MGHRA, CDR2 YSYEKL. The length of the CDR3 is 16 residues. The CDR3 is CASSQDGLGTNYGYTF. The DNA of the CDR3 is TGCGCCAGCAGCCAAGACGGCTTGGGGACTAACTATGGCTACACCTTC.

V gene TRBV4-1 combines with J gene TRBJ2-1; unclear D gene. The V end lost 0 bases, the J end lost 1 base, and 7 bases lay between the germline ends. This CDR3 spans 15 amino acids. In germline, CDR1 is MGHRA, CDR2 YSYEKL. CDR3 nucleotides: TGCGCCAGCAGCCAAGAGGCCCTGTCCTACAATGAGCAGTTCTTC. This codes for CASSQEALSYNEQFF.

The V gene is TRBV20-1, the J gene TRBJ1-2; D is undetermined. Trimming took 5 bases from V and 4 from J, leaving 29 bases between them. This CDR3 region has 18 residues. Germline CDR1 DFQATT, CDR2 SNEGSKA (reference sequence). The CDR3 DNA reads TGCAGTGCTGGAGTCCCGTTCAGCCTCTCAGAGGACTTCTATGGCTACACCTTC. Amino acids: CSAGVPFSLSEDFYGYTF.

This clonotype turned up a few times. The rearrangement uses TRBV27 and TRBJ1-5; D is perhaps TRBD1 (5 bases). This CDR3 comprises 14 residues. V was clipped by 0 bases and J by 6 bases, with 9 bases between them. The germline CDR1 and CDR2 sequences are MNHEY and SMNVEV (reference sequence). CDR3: CASSLSGGSQPQHF. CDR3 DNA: TGTGCCAGCAGTTTATCGGGGGGTTCTCAGCCCCAGCATTTT.

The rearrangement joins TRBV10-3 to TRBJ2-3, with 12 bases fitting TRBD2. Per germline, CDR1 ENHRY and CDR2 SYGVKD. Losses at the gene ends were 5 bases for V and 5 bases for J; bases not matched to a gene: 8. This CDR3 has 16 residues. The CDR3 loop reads CAISWPSGGAIDTQYF. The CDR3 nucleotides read TGTGCCATCAGTTGGCCTAGCGGGGGGGCGATAGATACGCAGTATTTT.

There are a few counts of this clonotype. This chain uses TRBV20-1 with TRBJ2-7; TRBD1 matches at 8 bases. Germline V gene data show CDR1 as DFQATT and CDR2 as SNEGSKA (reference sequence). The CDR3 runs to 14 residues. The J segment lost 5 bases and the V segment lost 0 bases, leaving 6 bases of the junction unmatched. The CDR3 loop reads CSAREWTGPNEQYF. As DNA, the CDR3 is TGCAGTGCTAGAGAATGGACAGGGCCAAACGAGCAGTACTTC.

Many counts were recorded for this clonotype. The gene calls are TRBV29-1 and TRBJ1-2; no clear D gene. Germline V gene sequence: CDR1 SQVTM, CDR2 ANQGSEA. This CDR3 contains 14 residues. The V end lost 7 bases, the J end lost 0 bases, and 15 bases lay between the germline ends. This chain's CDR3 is CSAHDGLANYGYTF. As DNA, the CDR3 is TGCAGCGCACACGACGGTTTAGCTAACTATGGCTACACCTTC.

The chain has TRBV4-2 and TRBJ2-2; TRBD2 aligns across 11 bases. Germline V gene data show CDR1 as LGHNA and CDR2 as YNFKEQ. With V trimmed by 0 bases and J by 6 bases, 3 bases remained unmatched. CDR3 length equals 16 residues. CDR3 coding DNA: TGTGCCAGCAGCCAAGAGGATAGCGGGGGGGCCGGGGAGCTGTTTTTT. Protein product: CASSQEDSGGAGELFF.

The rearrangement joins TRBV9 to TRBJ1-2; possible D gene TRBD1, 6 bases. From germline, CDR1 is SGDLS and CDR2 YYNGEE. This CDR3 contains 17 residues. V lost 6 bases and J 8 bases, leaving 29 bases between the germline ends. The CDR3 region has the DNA TGTGCCAGCACCCCAGATCAAGGGGGACTCATAACCCGAGGCTACACCTTC. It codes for CASTPDQGGLITRGYTF.

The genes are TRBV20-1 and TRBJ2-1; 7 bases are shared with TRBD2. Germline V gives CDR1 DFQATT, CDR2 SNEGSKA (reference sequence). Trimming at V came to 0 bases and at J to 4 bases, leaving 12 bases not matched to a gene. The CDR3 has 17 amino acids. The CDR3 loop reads CSAREGLLAGGYNEQFF. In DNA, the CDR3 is TGCAGTGCTAGAGAAGGTCTCTTAGCGGGCGGTTACAATGAGCAGTTCTTC.